This entry lists 28 T cell receptor beta chains sequenced from one sample in a study of read filtering for tumor transcriptome and immune sequencing. From 300 to 400 ng of RNA, a library with molecular barcoded alpha/delta and beta/gamma adaptors was made. MiXCR, applied by TCRdb to the reads, yields one record per CDR3 protein. The table shows roughly 67,000 distinct CDR3 sequences, with roughly a fifth occurring only once. The source material was a population of CD138-negative cells sorted from bone marrow. These receptors were obtained from a donor at least 40 years old with multiple myeloma.

CDR3 loop: CASSHRGSYEQYF. The CDR3 bases are TGCGCCAGCAGCCACAGGGGTTCCTACGAGCAGTACTTC. The V and J genes are TRBV4-1 and TRBJ2-7; possibly TRBD1 for D (6 bases). Trimming shortened V by 3 bases and J by 1 base, and 7 bases separated the two germline ends. This CDR3 region has 13 residues. The V gene's germline CDR1 is MGHRA and CDR2 YSYEKL.

Of note for this clonotype: This could be a read error, since a much larger clone is one nucleotide away. The chain recombines TRBV5-5 with TRBJ2-4; D not certain. V was trimmed by 7 bases and J by 4 bases, leaving 15 bases between them. This CDR3 comprises 14 residues. Germline CDR1 reads SGHKS; CDR2 reads YYEKEE (reference sequence). The CDR3 sequence: CASGSTISKNIQYF. The CDR3 bases are TGTGCCAGCGGCTCTACAATTAGTAAAAACATTCAGTACTTC.

This clonotype was observed at least ten times. This chain joins TRBV5-1 and TRBJ1-1, with 10 bases fitting TRBD1. Germline V gives CDR1 SGHRS, CDR2 YFSETQ. The trim removed 3 bases at V and 0 bases at J, leaving 5 bases unmatched. This CDR3 has 16 amino acids. The DNA for the CDR3 is TGCGCCAGCAGCTCCACGACAGGGGGCTTGAACACTGAAGCTTTCTTT. It encodes CASSSTTGGLNTEAFF.

This clonotype was recorded many times. As DNA, the CDR3 is TGTGCCAGTAGTATAGGCGGAGTCAGCACAGATACGCAGTATTTT. It specifies CASSIGGVSTDTQYF. V is TRBV19 and J is TRBJ2-3; no reliable D call. CDR1 and CDR2 (germline): LNHDA, SQIVND (reference sequence). V lost 1 base and J 0 bases, leaving 8 bases between the germline ends. This CDR3 is 15 amino acids long.

This clonotype was seen at least ten times. The chain joins TRBV7-6 to TRBJ2-3; D uncertain. The CDR3 length is 14 residues. The germline CDR1 and CDR2 sequences are SGHVS and FNYEAQ. V lost 1 base and J 4 bases, leaving 9 bases between the germline ends. CDR3 nucleotide sequence: TGTGCCAGCAGCTTAGGGACGTCCTCAGATACGCAGTATTTT. Its protein product is CASSLGTSSDTQYF.

Concerning this clonotype: This may stem from a read error, because a much larger clone lies one nucleotide away. This chain links TRBV20-1 with TRBJ2-7, with TRBD1 identical over 8 bases. CDR1 is DFQATT and CDR2 is SNEGSKA in the germline V gene (reference sequence). The CDR3 is 16 residues long. V was pared by 5 bases and J by 2 bases, with 14 bases of the junction left unmatched. CDR3 bases: TGCAGTGCTGAGGCTTTCTACACAGGGGGAACCTACGAGCAGTACTTC. Translation: CSAEAFYTGGTYEQYF.

For this clonotype: This clone may be a read error of a much larger clone one base away. This rearrangement joins TRBV20-1 to TRBJ2-2; 9 bases are shared with TRBD2. The CDR3 is 17 amino acids. The V gene's germline CDR1 is DFQATT and CDR2 SNEGSKA (reference sequence). J was trimmed by 1 base and V by 0 bases; bases with no gene match: 6. CDR3 loop: CSARDQLAGMNTGELFF. The CDR3 region has the DNA TGCAGTGCTAGAGATCAGCTAGCGGGAATGAACACCGGGGAGCTGTTTTTT.

V usage is TRBV12-3 or TRBV12-4 and J usage is TRBJ1-1; D remains ambiguous. The CDR3 has 12 amino acids. V lost 3 bases and J 4 bases, leaving 6 bases between the germline ends. This CDR3 is CASSFAPTEAFF. CDR3 DNA: TGTGCCAGCAGTTTCGCGCCCACTGAAGCTTTCTTT.

The chain has TRBV19 and TRBJ1-5; D is unresolved. The CDR3 length is 12 residues. Germline V gives CDR1 LNHDA, CDR2 SQIVND (reference sequence). Trimming left V 3 bases short and J 3 bases short, with 3 bases between. The CDR3 loop reads CASSMYNQPQHF. As DNA, the CDR3 is TGTGCCAGTAGTATGTACAATCAGCCCCAGCATTTT.

On this clonotype: Only one base separates this from a far larger clonotype, so it likely reflects a read error. CDR3 coding DNA: TGTGCCAGCAACCCGCTAGAAGAGACCCAGTACTTC. It is translated as CASNPLEETQYF. The rearrangement links TRBV3-2 to TRBJ2-5; the DNA was not used to check the table's D call, TRBD2. TRBV3-2 is deemed a pseudogene. CDR3 length equals 12 residues.

This clonotype was seen ten or more times. V and J are TRBV27 and TRBJ2-7; 7 bases are a match to TRBD1. The CDR3 is made up of 15 amino acids. Unmatched junction bases numbered 12, after V lost 5 bases and J lost 5 bases. Germline CDR1 MNHEY, CDR2 SMNVEV (reference sequence). CDR3 residues: CASSKGRQGVDEQYF. The CDR3 region has the DNA TGTGCCAGCAGTAAGGGACGTCAGGGGGTGGACGAGCAGTACTTC.

With regard to this clonotype: Here the CDR3 omits its conserved ending phenylalanine or tryptophan, so a read error is the likely source. V usage is TRBV7-2 and J usage is TRBJ2-1; a possible D gene is TRBD2 (5 bases). CDR1 SGHTA and CDR2 FQGNSA come from the germline V gene. This CDR3 comprises 14 residues. The CDR3 reads CASSLSSSYDEQFL. The CDR3 DNA is TGTGCCAGCAGCTTATCTAGCTCCTACGATGAGCAGTTCCTC.

This clonotype was found many times. The chain is built from TRBV7-8 and TRBJ1-1; 12 bases fit TRBD1. Trimming cost V 2 bases and J 0 bases; bases outside gene matches: 16. The CDR3 runs to 21 residues. Germline V gene sequence: CDR1 SGHVS, CDR2 FQNEAQ. CDR3 protein: CASSLFYGTGGASGMNTEAFF. The CDR3 nucleotides read TGTGCCAGCAGCTTATTTTATGGGACAGGGGGCGCCAGTGGAATGAACACTGAAGCTTTCTTT.

The chain has TRBV23-1 and TRBJ1-1, with D possibly matching TRBD1 (6 bases). TRBV23-1 falls under the ORF class, with uncertain function. V lost 2 bases and J lost 8, with 9 bases in between. The CDR3 spans 12 residues. The DNA for the CDR3 is TGCGCCAGCAGTCAAAAGGGGGGAGAAGCTTTCTTT. Residues: CASSQKGGEAFF.

This clonotype was picked up many times. The chain joins TRBV20-1 to TRBJ2-3; maybe TRBD2 (7 bases). Germline values: CDR1 DFQATT, CDR2 SNEGSKA (reference sequence). Trimming pared 6 bases from V and 4 bases from J, leaving 20 bases between. The CDR3 covers 15 residues. This CDR3 is CSARVGGGRSDTQYF. The CDR3 DNA follows: TGCAGTGCCCGCGTGGGGGGGGGGCGGTCAGATACGCAGTATTTT.

This clonotype has ten or more counts. The rearrangement uses TRBV4-2 and TRBJ2-5; 13 nucleotides agree with TRBD2. J was trimmed by 5 bases and V by 1 base; bases with no gene match: 10. CDR1 LGHNA and CDR2 YNFKEQ come from the germline V gene. This CDR3 contains 18 residues. The CDR3 reads CASSQVTSGGASKETQYF. In nucleotides, the CDR3 is TGTGCCAGCAGCCAAGTTACTAGCGGGGGGGCCAGTAAGGAGACCCAGTACTTC.

This clonotype was found a few times. The chain joins TRBV5-1 to TRBJ2-5; 13 bases are shared with TRBD2. V lost 3 bases to trimming and J lost 1 base; unmatched junction nucleotides: 6. This CDR3 comprises 17 residues. The germline V gene encodes CDR1 SGHRS and CDR2 YFSETQ. DNA for the CDR3: TGCGCCAGCAGCTACGGACTAGCGGGAGTGTTCCAAGAGACCCAGTACTTC. Encoded protein: CASSYGLAGVFQETQYF.

At least ten counts were recorded for this clonotype. For the CDR3, the DNA is TGCAGTGCTAGATACGGGGAAAGGACTGAAGCTTTCTTT. It is translated as CSARYGERTEAFF. This chain links TRBV20-1 with TRBJ1-1, with D unclear. Germline CDR1 is DFQATT and CDR2 is SNEGSKA (reference sequence). The V end was cut by 2 bases, the J end by 5 bases, with 12 bases between. This CDR3 contains 13 residues.

In this sample, this clonotype turned up a few times. The V and J genes are TRBV29-1 and TRBJ1-5; D call uncertain. V dropped 5 bases and J dropped 2 bases, with 7 bases sitting between them. Germline V gene data show CDR1 as SQVTM and CDR2 as ANQGSEA. The CDR3 contains 12 residues. The CDR3 loop is CSVSVGNQPQHF. CDR3 bases: TGCAGCGTTTCTGTGGGCAATCAGCCCCAGCATTTT.

The V gene is TRBV11-2, the J gene TRBJ2-3; D unclear. V lost 5 bases and J lost 4, with 13 bases in between. The CDR3 runs to 14 residues. Germline assignment: CDR1 SGHAT and CDR2 FQNNGV. CDR3 region: CASSLGSGPDTQYF. The CDR3 DNA follows: TGTGCCAGCAGCCTTGGCTCTGGGCCAGATACGCAGTATTTT.

The rearrangement joins TRBV28 to TRBJ1-2; no reliable D call. CDR3 length: 15 amino acids. Trimming shortened V by 5 bases and J by 6 bases, and 19 bases separated the two germline ends. CDR1 and CDR2 from the germline V gene are MDHEN and SYDVKM. This CDR3 reads CASSPEPSPRDGYTF. CDR3 coding DNA: TGTGCCAGCAGTCCCGAACCATCGCCGAGGGATGGCTACACCTTC.

This clonotype was seen many times. V is TRBV3-1 and J is TRBJ1-1; D not resolved. Germline values: CDR1 LGHDT, CDR2 YNNKEL (reference sequence). CDR3 length: 15 amino acids. V lost 4 bases and J 1 base, leaving 13 bases between the germline ends. CDR3: CASSRAGRGNTEAFF. The DNA for the CDR3 is TGTGCCAGCAGCCGAGCTGGTCGGGGGAACACTGAAGCTTTCTTT.

This clonotype was detected ten times or more. The J gene is TRBJ2-7, the V gene TRBV15, with a weak D call TRBD2 (6 bases). This CDR3 is 15 amino acids long. Per germline, CDR1 LNHNV and CDR2 YYDKDF (reference sequence). V dropped 0 bases and J dropped 5 bases, with 14 bases sitting between them. The CDR3 loop reads CATSRDPGVGNEQYF. The CDR3 coding sequence is TGTGCCACCAGCAGAGATCCGGGAGTTGGTAACGAGCAGTACTTC. Variable domain in full (rest from reference TRBV15 and TRBJ2-7): DAMVIQNPRYQVTQFGKPVTLSCSQTLNHNVMYWYQQKSSQAPKLLFHYYDKDFNNEADTPDNFQSRRPNTSFCFLDIRSPGLGDTAMYLCATSRDPGVGNEQYFGPGTRLTVT.

This clonotype was recorded at least ten times. The chain carries TRBV29-1 and TRBJ1-1, with D uncertain. The CDR3 is 13 amino acids. Deletions cut 4 bases from V and 1 base from J, with 10 bases between. Germline V gene sequence: CDR1 SQVTM, CDR2 ANQGSEA. The CDR3 reads CSVVITANTEAFF. The CDR3 bases are TGCAGCGTTGTCATCACAGCGAACACTGAAGCTTTCTTT.

This clonotype has at least ten counts. V and J are TRBV19 and TRBJ2-4; either TRBD1 or TRBD2 may fit D (6 bases each). Trimming left V 8 bases short and J 6 bases short, with 20 bases between. Germline values: CDR1 LNHDA, CDR2 SQIVND (reference sequence). This CDR3 is 15 amino acids long. CDR3 amino acids: CASRPGASPTNIQYF. As DNA, the CDR3 is TGTGCCAGTCGGCCGGGGGCGTCACCTACAAACATTCAGTACTTC.

To note about this clonotype: A clone one base away is much larger, so this may be a read error. The V gene is TRBV5-6, the J gene TRBJ2-2, with 13 nucleotides matching TRBD2. Germline V gene lookup returns CDR1 SGHDT and CDR2 YYEEEE. The CDR3 spans 17 residues. J lost 7 bases, V lost 5 bases, and 11 bases had no gene match. CDR3 loop: CASSLIGLAGDIGELFF. CDR3 nucleotides: TGTGCCAGCAGTCTGATCGGACTAGCGGGAGATATCGGGGAGCTGTTTTTT.

This clonotype showed up just a few times. This chain uses TRBV19 with TRBJ1-5; maybe TRBD1 (5 bases). The CDR3 covers 15 residues. V gave up 1 base and J gave up 1 base, with 8 bases separating them. The V gene's germline CDR1 is LNHDA and CDR2 SQIVND (reference sequence). DNA of the CDR3: TGTGCCAGTAGTATAGTAGGGGTAAGCAATCAGCCCCAGCATTTT. This translates into CASSIVGVSNQPQHF.

Concerning this clonotype: A read error likely explains this, since a far larger clone differs by one base. The V call is TRBV7-2, the J call TRBJ2-7; TRBD2 matches at 9 bases. Germline-derived CDR1 and CDR2 are SGHTA and FQGNSA. This CDR3 is 15 amino acids long. The chain's CDR3 is CAGSLGSSGTYEQYF. CDR3 sequence (DNA): TGTGCCGGCAGCTTAGGATCTAGCGGGACCTACGAGCAGTACTTC.